The T cell receptor beta chain under discussion was sequenced for a study of CD8+ T cells in alopecia areata. Study overall: Severity was scored as percentage of affected scalp area in treated patients.

In the case of this clone: Its antigen remains unknown.

Documented treatment: oral pan-JAK inhibitor, 5-10 mg twice daily. The length of the CDR3 is 12 residues. Germline CDR1 is MNHEY and CDR2 is SMNVEV (reference sequence). Sequencing relied on a cDNA template that was reverse transcribed from extracted RNA. The protocol was immunoSEQ multiplex PCR, while the TCRdb copy is restricted to in-frame clones and leaves out a portion. The table lists around 100,000 clones, more than 75% of them singletons, with 11% in the top ten. Findings and limits, study-wide: Numerous clones, expanded in lesions, remained in scalp and blood during tofacitinib. Scalp repertoires also include resident alphabeta T cells from normal skin.

This specimen was CD8+ T cells sorted from blood, taken between weeks 30 and 35, from a patient treated with tofacitinib. The V and J genes are TRBV27 and TRBJ2-5, with D perhaps matching TRBD1 (5 bases). The better agreement between TRBJ2-7 and the DNA end casts doubt on the J call. This sequence was found in a human donor with alopecia areata. CDR3: CASSRQGGEQYF. CDR3 in DNA: TGTGCCAGCAGTCGGCAGGGCGGCGAGCAGTACTTC.